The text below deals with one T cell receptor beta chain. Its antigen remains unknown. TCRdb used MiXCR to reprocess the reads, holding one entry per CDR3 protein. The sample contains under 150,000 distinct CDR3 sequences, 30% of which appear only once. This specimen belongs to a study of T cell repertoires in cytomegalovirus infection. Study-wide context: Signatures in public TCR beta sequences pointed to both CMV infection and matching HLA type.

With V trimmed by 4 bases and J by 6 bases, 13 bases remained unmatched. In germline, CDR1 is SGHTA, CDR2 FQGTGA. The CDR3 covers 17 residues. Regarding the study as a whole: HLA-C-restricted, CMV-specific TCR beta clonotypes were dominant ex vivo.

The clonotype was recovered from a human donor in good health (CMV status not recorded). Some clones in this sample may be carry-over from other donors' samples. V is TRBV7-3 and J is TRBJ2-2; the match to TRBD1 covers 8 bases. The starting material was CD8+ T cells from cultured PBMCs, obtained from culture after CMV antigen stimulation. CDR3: CASSYGGQGALSGELFF. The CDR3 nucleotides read TGTGCCAGCAGCTATGGCGGGCAGGGGGCGCTTTCCGGGGAGCTGTTTTTT.